This TCR beta chain was identified during a study of radiation and T cells in renal cell carcinoma. Trimming took 2 bases from V and 3 from J; bases not matched to a gene: 12. The CDR3 covers 17 residues. The germline CDR1 and CDR2 sequences are MDHEN and SYDVKM. Sequencing was performed with immunoSEQ multiplex PCR; in TCRdb, only in-frame clones are kept and a portion is missing. Of tens of thousands of clones listed, over 75% are singletons. The sample's time point: baseline pretreatment blood. Treatment noted: 15 Gy SBRT to primary tumor, nephrectomy 4 weeks later. The chain is built from TRBV28 and TRBJ2-7; 8 nucleotides align to TRBD1. The material sequenced was blood, taken from a patient whose treatment included radiotherapy and nephrectomy. This TCR was sampled from a man between 60 and 70 years old with renal cell carcinoma. As DNA, the CDR3 is TGTGCCAGCAGTTTACGGGGCCGAGGACAGGGCTTCTACGAGCAGTACTTC. Residues: CASSLRGRGQGFYEQYF.